Sequencing of this TCR beta chain was carried out in a study of T cell responses to AZD1222 COVID-19 vaccine. Regarding the study as a whole: A rise in Spike-specific TCR breadth and depth followed two AZD1222 doses. After the peak T cell response, and only then, were repertoires sampled. Nearly half of the spike-specific TCRs reportedly recognize variant regions that carry no mutations. The donor group comprised mostly white British people and more females; the analysis possibly underestimated clonal diversity.

This clone was recorded once. What it binds is not known. Data came from immunoSEQ multiplex PCR; TCRdb stores just in-frame clones and leaves some out. This table has about 66,000 clones, 88% appearing once. Germline CDR1 is SGHDN and CDR2 is FVKESK. V lost 4 bases and J 2 bases, leaving 15 bases between the germline ends. The length of the CDR3 is 15 residues. The genes are TRBV14 and TRBJ2-7, with D unclear. Sample: peripheral blood, taken 28 days after the second dose of the MenACWY control vaccine. The sequence derives from an adult who received the MenACWY meningococcal vaccine as a control. The CDR3, as DNA: TGTGCCAGCAGCCTAGGACCATTACCCCCCTACGAGCAGTACTTC. Its protein product is CASSLGPLPPYEQYF.